These 5 T cell receptor beta chains were sequenced from one sample in a study of CD8 T cells in Susac syndrome. RNA, at roughly 0.5 to 1 ug, was reverse transcribed with random hexamers. TCRdb re-called the immunoSEQ multiplex PCR reads with MiXCR, one entry per CDR3 protein. The sample lists 150,000 to 200,000 distinct CDR3 sequences, approximately 95% occurring once. Sequences were obtained from CD4+ T cells from PBMCs. The receptors shown here come from a human donor in good health.

The V call is TRBV7-9, the J call TRBJ1-1, with 7 bases aligning to TRBD1. With V trimmed by 5 bases and J by 6 bases, 9 bases remained unmatched. Germline CDR1 is SEHNR and CDR2 is FQNEAQ (reference sequence). The CDR3 has 14 residues. Here the CDR3 DNA reads TGTGCCAGCAGCACACGAGACAGGGCCCCTGAAGCTTTCTTT. It translates to CASSTRDRAPEAFF.

V usage is TRBV19 and J usage is TRBJ2-4; D possibly corresponds to TRBD1 (7 bases). CDR1 LNHDA and CDR2 SQIVND come from the germline V gene (reference sequence). Trimming shortened V by 5 bases and J by 1 base, and 18 bases separated the two germline ends. The CDR3 spans 17 residues. CDR3 nucleotide sequence: TGTGCCAGTAGTTCCTGGACAGGCGGAGGGGCCAAAAACATTCAGTACTTC. Its protein is CASSSWTGGGAKNIQYF.

The CDR3 DNA reads TGTGCCAGCAGCGTGAGTGAGCGGGGGCGCACAGATACGCAGTATTTT. Translating it yields CASSVSERGRTDTQYF. The gene calls are TRBV9 and TRBJ2-3; TRBD2 aligns across 8 bases. There are 16 residues in the CDR3. Germline V CDR1 and CDR2: SGDLS, YYNGEE. V lost 2 bases, J lost 1 base, and 6 bases stayed unmatched.

The J gene is TRBJ2-7, the V gene TRBV3-1; TRBD1 matches 7 bases. The CDR3 covers 15 residues. The germline V gene has CDR1 LGHDT and CDR2 YNNKEL (reference sequence). The V segment lost 1 base and the J segment 1 base; nucleotides outside the gene matches: 4. The CDR3 DNA follows: TGTGCCAGCAGCCAAGCACCCAGGGGGTCCTACGAGCAGTACGTC. Translating gives CASSQAPRGSYEQYV.

The chain is built from TRBV11-2 and TRBJ1-1, with D uncertain. Germline assignment: CDR1 SGHAT and CDR2 FQNNGV. This CDR3 comprises 15 residues. V was trimmed by 0 bases and J by 5 bases, leaving 13 bases between them. Here the CDR3 DNA reads TGTGCCAGCAGCTTAGATCGTGTCTCGAGGACTGAAGCTTTCTTT. It is translated as CASSLDRVSRTEAFF.